The 18 T cell receptor beta chains below all came from one sample that was sequenced in a study of response to subunit inactivated influenza vaccine (dated by TCRdb to the late 2010s). The receptor library was made with RT-PCR. The run used an Illumina HiSeq 2500. In TCRdb, the public reads were trimmed at Q25 with fastp and aligned with MiXCR, with productive beta chains retained. Rows with a matching CDR3 protein are joined into one entry that keeps the most common DNA and genes. The sample table holds about 610,000 distinct CDR3 sequences, of which around 13% were seen once. The ten largest clones take up 11% of the sample. The sequencing here drew on PBMCs from blood, taken 11 to 12 days after vaccination. The receptor set was obtained from a man aged 45-60 years who received an inactivated influenza vaccine. Donor details come from another sample of the same person, matched by shared clones.

A few counts support this clonotype. This rearrangement joins TRBV7-2 to TRBJ1-3; D unresolved. The germline V gene encodes CDR1 SGHTA and CDR2 FQGNSA. Deletions cut 5 bases from V and 2 bases from J, with 13 bases between. The CDR3 covers 15 residues. This CDR3 reads CASSQVRVPGNTIYF. The CDR3, as DNA: TGTGCCAGCAGCCAGGTGCGGGTGCCTGGAAACACCATATATTTT.

The chain is built from TRBV7-2 and TRBJ2-1; D uncertain. The V gene's germline CDR1 is SGHTA and CDR2 FQGNSA. Trimming pared 5 bases from V and 10 bases from J, leaving 9 bases between. The CDR3 extends over 11 amino acids. As DNA, the CDR3 is TGTGCCAGCAGCCCTCAACCCGAGCAGTTCTTC. Translating gives CASSPQPEQFF.

Many counts were recorded for this clonotype. This chain connects TRBV5-1 to TRBJ1-6, with unresolved D. The germline CDR1 and CDR2 sequences are SGHRS and YFSETQ. There are 13 residues in the CDR3. Trimming took 0 bases from V and 10 from J, leaving 8 bases between them. Here the CDR3 DNA reads TGCGCCAGCAGCTTGGCAAGGAACTCACCCCTCCACTTT. This codes for CASSLARNSPLHF.

This clonotype has only a few counts. This sequence joins TRBV3-1 and TRBJ2-7; D gene ambiguous. The CDR3 extends over 15 amino acids. Germline CDR1 reads LGHDT; CDR2 reads YNNKEL (reference sequence). With 4 bases removed from V and 2 bases from J, the gap between germline ends came to 15 bases. The CDR3 loop reads CASSPATIGPYEQYF. The CDR3 coding sequence is TGTGCCAGCAGCCCCGCGACGATTGGCCCCTACGAGCAGTACTTC.

This clonotype was detected a few times. The chain combines TRBV3-1 with TRBJ2-5, with D perhaps TRBD2 (6 bases). Germline lookup yields CDR1 LGHDT and CDR2 YNNKEL (reference sequence). V was pared by 3 bases and J by 3 bases, with 17 bases between. This CDR3 comprises 16 residues. CDR3 region: CASSQDLLAIKETQYF. The CDR3 DNA reads TGTGCCAGCAGCCAGGACCTTCTAGCGATCAAAGAGACCCAGTACTTC.

This chain uses TRBV5-1 with TRBJ2-1; 10 bases agree with TRBD1. Germline V gives CDR1 SGHRS, CDR2 YFSETQ. V was pared by 4 bases and J by 2 bases, with 15 bases of the junction left unmatched. The CDR3 has 19 residues. The CDR3 coding sequence is TGCGCCAGCAGCGCTCCCCTACACCGGGACAGGGGACCCTACAATGAGCAGTTCTTC. Translated, it gives CASSAPLHRDRGPYNEQFF.

The V and J genes are TRBV3-1 and TRBJ2-1; D remains unclear. V was cut by 6 bases and J by 13 bases, with 19 bases left in between. This CDR3 has 13 amino acids. CDR1 and CDR2 from the germline V gene are LGHDT and YNNKEL (reference sequence). This CDR3 is CASSQHGSVGQFF. The CDR3 nucleotides read TGTGCCAGCAGTCAGCATGGATCCGTGGGACAGTTCTTC.

There are a few counts of this clonotype. The V and J genes are TRBV25-1 and TRBJ2-2; TRBD1 agrees at 7 bases. With V trimmed by 3 bases and J by 1 base, 5 bases remained unmatched. CDR1 is MGHDK, CDR2 SYGVNS, per germline. The CDR3 consists of 16 residues. The CDR3: CASSDWGQRNTGELFF. The CDR3 nucleotides read TGTGCCAGCAGTGACTGGGGACAGAGGAACACCGGGGAGCTGTTTTTT.

The chain recombines TRBV6-6 with TRBJ1-2, with D tentatively TRBD1 (5 bases). Trimming left V 5 bases short and J 8 bases short, with 12 bases between. Per germline, CDR1 MNHNY and CDR2 SVGAGI (reference sequence). The CDR3 consists of 12 residues. CDR3 loop: CASSPGYIGYTF. CDR3 sequence (DNA): TGTGCCAGCAGTCCAGGGTATATCGGCTACACCTTC.

This clonotype has a handful of counts. The CDR3 loop reads CASRFGVNTEAFF. CDR3 nucleotides: TGTGCCAGCAGGTTCGGGGTTAACACTGAAGCTTTCTTT. The rearrangement links TRBV12-3 or TRBV12-4 to TRBJ1-1; D unresolved. V was cut by 6 bases and J by 2 bases, with 10 bases left in between. This CDR3 is built from 13 residues.

This clonotype was counted a few times. This chain links TRBV20-1 with TRBJ2-1; TRBD2 matches at 11 bases. V trimming: 1 base; J trimming: 5 bases; junction bases outside the gene matches: 13. Germline-derived CDR1 and CDR2 are DFQATT and SNEGSKA (reference sequence). The CDR3 consists of 18 residues. The CDR3 loop is CSARGFGPSGGTDNEQFF. Here the CDR3 DNA reads TGCAGTGCTAGAGGGTTTGGGCCTAGCGGGGGGACCGACAATGAGCAGTTCTTC.

The chain has TRBV20-1 and TRBJ2-5, with 11 nucleotides matching TRBD2. The CDR3 runs to 15 residues. V trimming: 6 bases; J trimming: 1 base; junction bases outside the gene matches: 7. Germline lookup yields CDR1 DFQATT and CDR2 SNEGSKA (reference sequence). The CDR3 nucleotides read TGCAGTGCGACACTAGCGGGGGAGATCCAAGAGACCCAGTACTTC. This translates into CSATLAGEIQETQYF.

This chain links TRBV20-1 with TRBJ1-1; 9 bases line up with TRBD1. V dropped 4 bases and J dropped 5; count of bases not matched to a gene: 17. Germline values: CDR1 DFQATT, CDR2 SNEGSKA (reference sequence). The CDR3 is 17 residues long. Here the CDR3 reads CSAIIIGTGTLGTEAFF. The CDR3 DNA follows: TGCAGTGCTATTATCATCGGGACAGGGACGCTTGGGACTGAAGCTTTCTTT.

The V call is TRBV28, the J call TRBJ1-5; 9 positions agree with TRBD1. V lost 4 bases, J lost 7 bases, and 8 bases stayed unmatched. Germline assignment: CDR1 MDHEN and CDR2 SYDVKM. There are 15 residues in the CDR3. CDR3 sequence reads: CASSSTGTGNQPQHF. The CDR3 region has the DNA TGTGCCAGCAGTTCCACCGGGACAGGGAACCAGCCCCAGCATTTT.

V is TRBV4-1 and J is TRBJ1-6; D unresolved. V was shortened by 0 bases and J by 6 bases, with 9 bases between the two germline ends. The CDR3 extends over 15 amino acids. Germline assignment: CDR1 MGHRA and CDR2 YSYEKL. CDR3: CASSQERRSNSPLHF. The DNA for the CDR3 is TGCGCCAGCAGCCAAGAAAGGCGGAGTAATTCACCCCTCCACTTT.

This clonotype appeared a few times. The chain couples TRBV7-2 to TRBJ2-7; 12 bases map to TRBD1. The CDR3 is 15 residues long. After removal of 5 bases from V and 5 bases from J, the junction contained 7 bases not matched to a gene. Germline values: CDR1 SGHTA, CDR2 FQGNSA. In DNA, the CDR3 is TGTGCCAGCAGCCCAGGGACAGGGGGCGTCGACGAGCAGTACTTC. Its translation: CASSPGTGGVDEQYF.

The chain combines TRBV24-1 with TRBJ2-1, with 11 bases identical to TRBD2. Trimming cost V 5 bases and J 2 bases; bases outside gene matches: 7. The CDR3 has 17 amino acids. CDR1 is KGHDR, CDR2 SFDVKD, per germline. In DNA form, the CDR3 reads TGTGCCACCAGTGGGGTAGCGGGAGGGCCCGCCTACAATGAGCAGTTCTTC. Its protein is CATSGVAGGPAYNEQFF.

This chain uses TRBV7-3 with TRBJ2-7, with no clear D. Germline CDR1 is SGHTA and CDR2 is FQGTGA. V lost 5 bases and J 5 bases, leaving 19 bases between the germline ends. The CDR3 totals 15 residues. The CDR3 sequence is CASSPEKGRIHEQYF. The CDR3 DNA is TGTGCCAGCAGCCCCGAGAAGGGAAGGATCCACGAGCAGTACTTC. Using reference TRBV7-3 and TRBJ2-7 for the parts outside the CDR3, the full variable domain is GAGVSQTPSNKVTEKGKYVELRCDPISGHTALYWYRQSLGQGPEFLIYFQGTGAADDSGLPNDRFFAVRPEGSVSTLKIQRTERGDSAVYLCASSPEKGRIHEQYFGPGTRLTVT.